The rows below give T cell receptor beta chains drawn from one sample of a study of blood T cell repertoires in COVID-19. TCRdb keeps only in-frame clones here, not all; method: immunoSEQ multiplex PCR. The repertoire holds roughly 280,000 clones, around 85% seen once, with approximately 11% in the top ten. Specimen: peripheral blood. The receptors shown here come from an older woman with acute or convalescent COVID-19. Each CDR3 is given with its conserved first and last residue. The D gene is left open where the match is weak. Only part of the rows carry a size: once, few, many, or a class if the clone is expanded.

CASSPRGTANTGELFF,TGTGCCAGCAGCCCGCGAGGGACAGCCAACACCGGGGAGCTGTTTTTT,TRBD1,TRBV7-3,NA,TRBJ2-2
CASVQLTGGYTF,TGTGCCAGCGTCCAGCTGACGGGTGGCTACACCTTC,NA,TRBV6-6,NA,TRBJ1-2
CASSPPGSTDTQYF,TGTGCCAGCTCACCACCGGGCTCCACAGATACGCAGTATTTT,NA,TRBV18,NA,TRBJ2-3
CASSFAGTVNTEAFF,TGTGCCAGCAGCTTCGCAGGGACTGTGAACACTGAAGCTTTCTTT,NA,TRBV5-4,NA,TRBJ1-1
CASSWDSRETQYF,TGTGCCAGCAGTTGGGACTCGCGGGAGACCCAGTACTTC,NA,TRBV11-2,once,TRBJ2-5
CASSLSGGNKNIQYF,TGTGCCAGCAGCTTATCGGGGGGGAATAAAAACATTCAGTACTTC,TRBD2,TRBV5-4,NA,TRBJ2-4
CASSPYGDTGELFF,TGTGCCAGCTCACCGTACGGAGACACCGGGGAGCTGTTTTTT,NA,TRBV18,NA,TRBJ2-2
CASSTGDRLNQPQHF,TGTGCCAGTAGTACTGGGGACAGGCTCAATCAGCCCCAGCATTTT,TRBD1,TRBV19,NA,TRBJ1-5
CASSRDRGLGNTIYF,TGTGCCAGCTCACGGGACAGGGGGCTTGGAAACACCATATATTTT,TRBD1,TRBV18,NA,TRBJ1-3
CASRGRDTSSYNSPLHF,TGTGCCAGCAGGGGCCGGGACACTAGCTCCTATAATTCACCCCTCCACTTT,NA,TRBV6-4,NA,TRBJ1-6
CASSVAGNTGELFF,TGCGCCAGCAGCGTAGCGGGGAACACCGGGGAGCTGTTTTTT,TRBD2,TRBV5-1,NA,TRBJ2-2
CASSWDISYEQYF,TGCGCCAGCAGCTGGGACATATCGTACGAGCAGTACTTC,NA,TRBV5-1,NA,TRBJ2-7
CASSLDGTGRRGYGYTF,TGTGCCAGCAGCTTGGATGGGACAGGGCGAAGAGGCTATGGCTACACCTTC,TRBD1,TRBV5-4,NA,TRBJ1-2
CASSLTGGDEQYF,TGTGCCAGCAGCCTTACAGGGGGAGACGAGCAGTACTTC,TRBD1,TRBV7-9,NA,TRBJ2-7
CASSTRQTGELFF,TGTGCCAGCAGCACCAGACAGACCGGGGAGCTGTTTTTT,NA,TRBV7-6,NA,TRBJ2-2
CASSGQLDSPLHF,TGTGCCAGCAGTGGACAGTTGGATTCACCCCTCCACTTT,NA,TRBV2,NA,TRBJ1-6
CASSRSGTDTQYF,TGTGCCAGCAGCCGCTCGGGCACAGATACGCAGTATTTT,NA,TRBV3-1/TRBV3-2,NA,TRBJ2-3
CASRLAGGRGTDTQYF,TGTGCCAGCAGACTAGCGGGGGGGCGAGGCACAGATACGCAGTATTTT,TRBD2,TRBV2,NA,TRBJ2-3
CASSLVGGDEQFF,TGTGCCAGCAGCTTAGTCGGCGGGGATGAGCAGTTCTTC,NA,TRBV11-3,NA,TRBJ2-1
CASSHGDRTTNEKLFF,TGTGCCAGCAGCCACGGAGACAGAACAACTAATGAAAAACTGTTTTTT,NA,TRBV6-6,NA,TRBJ1-4
CASSTGRTSSYEQYF,TGTGCCAGTAGTACCGGACGAACTAGCTCCTACGAGCAGTACTTC,NA,TRBV19,NA,TRBJ2-7
CASSPPGLAGVENEQFF,TGTGCCAGCTCACCGCCGGGACTAGCGGGGGTGGAGAATGAGCAGTTCTTC,TRBD2,TRBV18,NA,TRBJ2-1
CASSQWGGWQETQYF,TGTGCCAGCAGCCAATGGGGGGGGTGGCAAGAGACCCAGTACTTC,TRBD2,TRBV3-1/TRBV3-2,NA,TRBJ2-5
CASSISGQNSPLHF,TGTGCCAGTAGTATTTCAGGGCAAAATTCACCCCTCCACTTT,NA,TRBV19,NA,TRBJ1-6
CASRDRFMNTEAFF,TGTGCCAGCAGGGACAGATTCATGAACACTGAAGCTTTCTTT,NA,TRBV2,NA,TRBJ1-1
CASSITGTNYGYTF,TGTGCCAGCAGCATCACAGGGACCAACTATGGCTACACCTTC,NA,TRBV13,NA,TRBJ1-2
CASSDLPGLANYGYTF,TGCGCCAGCAGCGACTTACCCGGGTTGGCTAACTATGGCTACACCTTC,NA,TRBV5-1,NA,TRBJ1-2
CASTRQDLAKNIQYF,TGTGCCAGCACCCGACAGGATCTAGCCAAAAACATTCAGTACTTC,NA,TRBV2,NA,TRBJ2-4
CASVLTGATYEQYF,TGTGCCAGCGTTTTAACAGGGGCAACCTACGAGCAGTACTTC,TRBD1,TRBV6-5,NA,TRBJ2-7
CASSQTPGSYGYTF,TGTGCCAGCAGCCAGACTCCCGGTAGCTATGGCTACACCTTC,NA,TRBV3-1/TRBV3-2,NA,TRBJ1-2
CASRDDRDDSYQPQHF,TGTGCCAGCAGAGATGACAGGGACGATAGTTATCAGCCCCAGCATTTT,TRBD1,TRBV6-4,NA,TRBJ1-5
CSVDRAPGANVLTF,TGCAGCGTTGACAGGGCCCCTGGGGCCAACGTCCTGACTTTC,NA,TRBV29-1,NA,TRBJ2-6